These 15 T cell receptor beta chains were all obtained from the same sample, sequenced in a study of blood T cell repertoires in COVID-19. TCRdb's copy holds only in-frame clones and misses some; the assay was immunoSEQ multiplex PCR. The sample has some 320,000 clones, around 87% seen once; the top ten hold about 5.2%. Sequencing was carried out using PBMCs or T cells enriched from blood (not recorded which). These receptors were obtained from a woman younger than 45 who had recovered from COVID-19.

The genes are TRBV25-1 and TRBJ1-5; 8 bases match TRBD1. V lost 4 bases to trimming and J lost 4 bases; unmatched junction nucleotides: 9. This CDR3 comprises 16 residues. Germline assignment: CDR1 MGHDK and CDR2 SYGVNS. This CDR3 reads CASSAYQGARNQPQHF. As DNA, the CDR3 is TGTGCCAGCAGTGCTTATCAGGGGGCGAGGAATCAGCCCCAGCATTTT.

The chain joins TRBV29-1 to TRBJ1-1; D may be TRBD1 (6 bases). Germline V CDR1 and CDR2: SQVTM, ANQGSEA. V lost 6 bases to trimming and J lost 1 base, with 9 bases between them. The CDR3 has 12 residues. The CDR3 reads CSVGQQNTEAFF. The CDR3 DNA sequence: TGCAGCGTCGGACAGCAGAACACTGAAGCTTTCTTT.

This CDR3 reads CASSLYPGVNTEAFF. As DNA, the CDR3 is TGTGCCAGCAGTTTATATCCAGGGGTGAACACTGAAGCTTTCTTT. The chain recombines TRBV27 with TRBJ1-1; D may be TRBD1 (6 bases). This CDR3 is built from 15 residues. Germline V lookup: CDR1 MNHEY, CDR2 SMNVEV (reference sequence). Trimming removed 1 base at V and 0 bases at J, with 9 bases between.

The V and J genes are TRBV9 and TRBJ1-1; maybe TRBD1 (6 bases). The CDR3 contains 13 residues. The germline V gene encodes CDR1 SGDLS and CDR2 YYNGEE. V gave up 0 bases and J gave up 9 bases, with 12 bases separating them. CDR3 in DNA: TGTGCCAGCAGCGTAGATCCAGGGGACAAAGCTTTCTTT. As protein: CASSVDPGDKAFF.

The chain recombines TRBV5-1 with TRBJ1-4, with 7 bases matching TRBD1. Trimming removed 3 bases from V and 5 bases from J; junction bases left unmatched: 4. Germline assignment: CDR1 SGHRS and CDR2 YFSETQ. The CDR3 extends over 14 amino acids. Here the CDR3 DNA reads TGCGCCAGCAGCTCCGAGGGGGCAAATGAAAAACTGTTTTTT. It codes for CASSSEGANEKLFF.

The chain carries TRBV19 and TRBJ2-1, with D possibly being TRBD1 (6 bases). Between the trimmed V and J ends, which lost 10 bases and 7 bases, there was a span of 26 bases. CDR1 is LNHDA and CDR2 is SQIVND in the germline V gene (reference sequence). The CDR3 runs 16 residues. The CDR3 loop is CATTRLAGALGNEQFF. For the CDR3, the DNA is TGTGCCACCACTAGATTAGCAGGGGCCCTCGGGAATGAGCAGTTCTTC.

This clone has at least ten counts. CDR3 protein: CASSPRTAYNSPLHF. DNA of the CDR3: TGTGCCAGCAGCCCACGGACAGCCTATAATTCACCCCTCCACTTT. This sequence joins TRBV7-2 and TRBJ1-6; D is possibly TRBD1 (6 bases). This CDR3 has 15 amino acids. V was pared by 5 bases and J by 2 bases, with 10 bases between. The germline V gene has CDR1 SGHTA and CDR2 FQGNSA.

This chain joins TRBV30 and TRBJ1-1, with 8 positions matching TRBD1. The CDR3 covers 15 residues. The germline gives CDR1 GTSNPN, CDR2 SVGIG (reference sequence). The DNA for the CDR3 is TGTGCTTTATATCGGACAGGGAGAGGAGGTACTGAAGCTTTCTTT. Its protein product is CALYRTGRGGTEAFF.

The rearrangement uses TRBV28 and TRBJ1-5; D call uncertain. CDR1 and CDR2 from the germline V gene are MDHEN and SYDVKM. CDR3 length equals 11 residues. V dropped 2 bases and J dropped 10 bases, with 6 bases sitting between them. In DNA form, the CDR3 reads TGTGCCAGCAGTTTAGACTCACCCCAGCATTTT. Its translation is CASSLDSPQHF.

This chain joins TRBV19 and TRBJ1-1; 11 bases agree with TRBD1. Trimming removed 6 bases from V and 4 bases from J; junction bases left unmatched: 7. Germline loops: CDR1 LNHDA, CDR2 SQIVND (reference sequence). The CDR3 contains 15 residues. In nucleotides, the CDR3 is TGTGCCAGTAGGGTCACCGGGACAGGGGGCACTGAAGCTTTCTTT. Translated, it gives CASRVTGTGGTEAFF.

This rearrangement joins TRBV24-1 to TRBJ1-2; no reliable D call. CDR3 length: 15 residues. CDR1 is KGHDR, CDR2 SFDVKD, per germline. The V gene lost 3 bases and the J gene lost 2 bases, with 12 bases spanning the gap. CDR3 in amino acids: CATSDKGGGNYGYTF. CDR3 sequence (DNA): TGTGCCACCAGTGATAAAGGCGGCGGAAACTATGGCTACACCTTC.

This chain uses TRBV5-1 with TRBJ2-1, with D possibly being TRBD1 (5 bases). Germline assignment: CDR1 SGHRS and CDR2 YFSETQ. The CDR3 is 15 amino acids. The V gene lost 5 bases and the J gene lost 6 bases, with 18 bases spanning the gap. CDR3 amino acids: CASSYALPRGNEQFF. CDR3 nucleotide sequence: TGCGCCAGCAGTTACGCCCTGCCAAGGGGCAATGAGCAGTTCTTC.

This rearrangement joins TRBV7-2 to TRBJ2-1; 16 bases are shared with TRBD2. Germline V gene data show CDR1 as SGHTA and CDR2 as FQGNSA. V dropped 5 bases and J dropped 8; count of bases not matched to a gene: 12. This CDR3 has 18 residues. The CDR3 here is CASSRNPGTSGGADEQFF. Here the CDR3 DNA reads TGTGCCAGCAGCCGGAATCCTGGGACTAGCGGGGGGGCAGATGAGCAGTTCTTC.

As DNA, the CDR3 is TGTGCCAGCAGCTTATGGAGTGAAGAGACCCAGTACTTC. Translation gives CASSLWSEETQYF. V is TRBV7-2 and J is TRBJ2-5; no firm D call. Deletions cut 2 bases from V and 3 bases from J, with 7 bases between. This CDR3 has 13 amino acids. Germline CDR1 reads SGHTA; CDR2 reads FQGNSA.

The chain has TRBV5-6 and TRBJ1-4; the match to TRBD1 covers 7 bases. The CDR3 spans 14 residues. The J segment lost 12 bases and the V segment lost 3 bases, leaving 11 bases of the junction unmatched. CDR1 and CDR2 from the germline V gene are SGHDT and YYEEEE. This chain's CDR3 is CASSSGTVRRELFF. The CDR3 DNA reads as TGTGCCAGCAGCTCCGGGACAGTCCGGCGTGAACTGTTTTTT. Using reference TRBV5-6 and TRBJ1-4 for the parts outside the CDR3, the full variable domain is DAGVTQSPTHLIKTRGQQVTLRCSPKSGHDTVSWYQQALGQGPQFIFQYYEEEERQRGNFPDRFSGHQFPNYSSELNVNALLLGDSALYLCASSSGTVRRELFFGSGTQLSVL.